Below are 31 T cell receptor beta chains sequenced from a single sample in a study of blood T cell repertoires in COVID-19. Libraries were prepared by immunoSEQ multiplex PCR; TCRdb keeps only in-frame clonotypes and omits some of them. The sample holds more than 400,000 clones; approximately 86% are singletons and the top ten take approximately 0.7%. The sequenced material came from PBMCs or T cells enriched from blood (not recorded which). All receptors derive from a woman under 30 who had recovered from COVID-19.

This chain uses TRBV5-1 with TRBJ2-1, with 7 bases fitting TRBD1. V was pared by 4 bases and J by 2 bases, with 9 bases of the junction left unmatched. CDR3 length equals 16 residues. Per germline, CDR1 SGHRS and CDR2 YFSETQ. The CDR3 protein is CASSLRQGPPYNEQFF. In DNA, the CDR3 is TGCGCCAGCAGCCTTAGACAGGGTCCCCCCTACAATGAGCAGTTCTTC.

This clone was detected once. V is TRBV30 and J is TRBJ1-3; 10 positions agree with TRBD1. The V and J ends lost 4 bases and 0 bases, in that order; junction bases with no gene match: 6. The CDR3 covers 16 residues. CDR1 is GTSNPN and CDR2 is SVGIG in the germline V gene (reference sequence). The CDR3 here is CAWKTGGPLSGNTIYF. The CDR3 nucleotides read TGTGCCTGGAAGACAGGGGGCCCACTCTCTGGAAACACCATATATTTT.

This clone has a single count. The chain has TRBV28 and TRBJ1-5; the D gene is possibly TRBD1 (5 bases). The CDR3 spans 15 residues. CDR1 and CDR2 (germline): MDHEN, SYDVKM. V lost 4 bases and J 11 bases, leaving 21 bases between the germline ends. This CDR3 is CASSSEEPGGRAQHF. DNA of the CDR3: TGTGCCAGCAGTTCCGAGGAACCCGGGGGGAGAGCCCAGCATTTT.

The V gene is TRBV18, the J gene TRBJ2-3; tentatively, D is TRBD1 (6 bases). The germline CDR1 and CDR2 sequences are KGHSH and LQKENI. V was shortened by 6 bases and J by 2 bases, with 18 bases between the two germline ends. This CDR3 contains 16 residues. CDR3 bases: TGTGCCAGCTCCCAGGGGCTTGGCGGTACCACAGATACGCAGTATTTT. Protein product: CASSQGLGGTTDTQYF.

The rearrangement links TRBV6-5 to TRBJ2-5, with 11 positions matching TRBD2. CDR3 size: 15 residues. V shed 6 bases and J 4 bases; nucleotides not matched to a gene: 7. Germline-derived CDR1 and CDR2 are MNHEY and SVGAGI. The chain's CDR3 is CASRWASGGRETQYF. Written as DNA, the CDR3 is TGTGCCAGCAGGTGGGCTAGCGGGGGGAGAGAGACCCAGTACTTC.

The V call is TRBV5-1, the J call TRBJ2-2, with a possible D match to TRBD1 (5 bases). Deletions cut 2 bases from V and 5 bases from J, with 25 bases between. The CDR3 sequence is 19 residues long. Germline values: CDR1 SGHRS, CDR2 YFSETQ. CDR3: CASSFLMSFWGAGTGELFF. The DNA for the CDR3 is TGCGCCAGCAGCTTCCTTATGTCGTTTTGGGGCGCAGGGACCGGGGAGCTGTTTTTT.

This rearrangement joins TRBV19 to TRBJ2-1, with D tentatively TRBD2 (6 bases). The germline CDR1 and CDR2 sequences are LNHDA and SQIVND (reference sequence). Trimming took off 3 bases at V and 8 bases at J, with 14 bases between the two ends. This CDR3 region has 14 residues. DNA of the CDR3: TGTGCCAGTAGTATTGGACCAGCTAGCGATGAGCAGTTCTTC. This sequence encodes CASSIGPASDEQFF. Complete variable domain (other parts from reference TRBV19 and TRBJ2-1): DGGITQSPKYLFRKEGQNVTLSCEQNLNHDAMYWYRQDPGQGLRLIYYSQIVNDFQKGDIAEGYSVSREKKESFPLTVTSAQKNPTAFYLCASSIGPASDEQFFGPGTRLTVL.

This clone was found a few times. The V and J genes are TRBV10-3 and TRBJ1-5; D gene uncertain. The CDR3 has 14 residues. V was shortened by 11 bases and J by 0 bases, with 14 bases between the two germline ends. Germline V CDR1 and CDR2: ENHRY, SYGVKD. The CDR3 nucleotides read TGTGCCTCCAAGGACGGAGGTAGCAATCAGCCCCAGCATTTT. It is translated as CASKDGGSNQPQHF.

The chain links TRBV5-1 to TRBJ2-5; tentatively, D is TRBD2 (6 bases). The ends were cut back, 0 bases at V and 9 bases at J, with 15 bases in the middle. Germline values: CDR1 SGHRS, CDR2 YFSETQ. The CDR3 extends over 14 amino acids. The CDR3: CASSLGDSRTAQYF. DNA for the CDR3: TGCGCCAGCAGCTTGGGGGACTCTCGGACGGCCCAGTACTTC.

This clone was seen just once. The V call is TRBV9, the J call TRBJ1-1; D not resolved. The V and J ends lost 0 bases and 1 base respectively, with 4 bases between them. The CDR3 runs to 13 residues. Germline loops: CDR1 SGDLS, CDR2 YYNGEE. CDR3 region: CASSVAPNTEAFF. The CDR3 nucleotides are TGTGCCAGCAGCGTAGCTCCGAACACTGAAGCTTTCTTT.

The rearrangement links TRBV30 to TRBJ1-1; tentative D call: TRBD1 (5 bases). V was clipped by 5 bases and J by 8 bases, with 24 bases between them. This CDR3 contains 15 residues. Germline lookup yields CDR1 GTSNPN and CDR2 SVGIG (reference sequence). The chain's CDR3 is CAWGAAPLGALEAFF. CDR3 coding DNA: TGTGCCTGGGGGGCAGCACCCTTAGGGGCTCTCGAAGCTTTCTTT.

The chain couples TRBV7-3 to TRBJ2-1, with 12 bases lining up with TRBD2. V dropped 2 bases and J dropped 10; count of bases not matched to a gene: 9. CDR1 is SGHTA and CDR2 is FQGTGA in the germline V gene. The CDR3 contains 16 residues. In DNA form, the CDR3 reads TGTGCCAGCAGCTTAGGGACTAGCGGGCCACGGGACGAGCAGTTCTTC. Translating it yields CASSLGTSGPRDEQFF.

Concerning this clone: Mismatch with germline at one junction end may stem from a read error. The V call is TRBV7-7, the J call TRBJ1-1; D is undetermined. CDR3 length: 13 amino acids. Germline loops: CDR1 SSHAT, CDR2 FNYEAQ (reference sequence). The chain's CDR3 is CASSRDLNTEAFF. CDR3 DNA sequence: TGTGCTAGCAGCCGGGATCTGAACACTGAAGCTTTCTTT.

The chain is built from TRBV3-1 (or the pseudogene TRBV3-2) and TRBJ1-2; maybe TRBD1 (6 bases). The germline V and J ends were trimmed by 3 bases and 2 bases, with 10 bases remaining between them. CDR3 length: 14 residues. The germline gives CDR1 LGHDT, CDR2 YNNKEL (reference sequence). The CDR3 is CASSHAGVNYGYTF. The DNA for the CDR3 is TGTGCCAGCAGCCACGCAGGGGTCAACTATGGCTACACCTTC.

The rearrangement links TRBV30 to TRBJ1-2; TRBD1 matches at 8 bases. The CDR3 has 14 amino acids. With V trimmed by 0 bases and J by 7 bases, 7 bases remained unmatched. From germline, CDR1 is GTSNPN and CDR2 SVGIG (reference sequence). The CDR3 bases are TGTGCCTGGAGTGTAGGCAGGGGGCCTGGTGGCTACACCTTC. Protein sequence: CAWSVGRGPGGYTF. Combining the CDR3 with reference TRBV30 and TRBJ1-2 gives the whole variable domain SQTIHQWPATLVQPVGSPLSLECTVEGTSNPNLYWYRQAAGRGLQLLFYSVGIGQISSEVPQNLSASRPQDRQFILSSKKLLLSDSGFYLCAWSVGRGPGGYTFGSGTRLTVV.

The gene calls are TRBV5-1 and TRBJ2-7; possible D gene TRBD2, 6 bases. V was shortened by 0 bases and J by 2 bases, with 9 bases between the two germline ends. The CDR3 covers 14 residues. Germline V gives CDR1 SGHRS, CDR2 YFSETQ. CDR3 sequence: CASSLGGRPYEQYF. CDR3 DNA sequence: TGCGCCAGCAGCTTGGGGGGGAGGCCCTACGAGCAGTACTTC.

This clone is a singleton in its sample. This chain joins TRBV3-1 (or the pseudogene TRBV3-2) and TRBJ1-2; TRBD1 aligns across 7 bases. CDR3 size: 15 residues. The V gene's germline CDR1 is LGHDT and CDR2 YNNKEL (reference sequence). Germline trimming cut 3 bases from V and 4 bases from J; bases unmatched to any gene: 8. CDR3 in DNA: TGTGCCAGCAGCCACTCGGACAGGCCTTCCTATGGCTACACCTTC. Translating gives CASSHSDRPSYGYTF.

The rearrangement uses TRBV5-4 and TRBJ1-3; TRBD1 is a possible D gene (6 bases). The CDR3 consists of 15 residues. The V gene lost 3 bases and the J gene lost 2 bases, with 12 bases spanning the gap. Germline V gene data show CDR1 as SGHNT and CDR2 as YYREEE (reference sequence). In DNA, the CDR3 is TGTGCCAGCAGCTCAGGGGTTGTCCCTGGAAACACCATATATTTT. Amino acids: CASSSGVVPGNTIYF. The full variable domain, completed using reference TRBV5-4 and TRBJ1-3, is ETGVTQSPTHLIKTRGQQVTLRCSSQSGHNTVSWYQQALGQGPQFIFQYYREEENGRGNFPPRFSGLQFPNYSSELNVNALELDDSALYLCASSSGVVPGNTIYFGEGSWLTVV.

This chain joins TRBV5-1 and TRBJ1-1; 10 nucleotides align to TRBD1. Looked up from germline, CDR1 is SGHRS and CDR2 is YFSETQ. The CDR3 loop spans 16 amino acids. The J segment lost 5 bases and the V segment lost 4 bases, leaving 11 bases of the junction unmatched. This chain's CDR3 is CASSPDRGQGVTEAFF. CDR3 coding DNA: TGCGCCAGCAGCCCTGACAGGGGGCAGGGGGTAACTGAAGCTTTCTTT.

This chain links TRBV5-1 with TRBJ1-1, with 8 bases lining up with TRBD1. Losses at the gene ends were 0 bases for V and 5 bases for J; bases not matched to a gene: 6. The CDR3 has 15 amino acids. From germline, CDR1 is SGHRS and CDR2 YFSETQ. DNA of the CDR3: TGCGCCAGCAGCTTGGCTCCAGGGGGCGAGACTGAAGCTTTCTTT. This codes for CASSLAPGGETEAFF.

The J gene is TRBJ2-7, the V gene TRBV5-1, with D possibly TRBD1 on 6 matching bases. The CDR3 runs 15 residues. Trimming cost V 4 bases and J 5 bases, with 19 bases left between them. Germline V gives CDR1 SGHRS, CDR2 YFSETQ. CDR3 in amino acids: CASSLRQAEANEQYF. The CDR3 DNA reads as TGCGCCAGCAGCCTCAGACAGGCCGAGGCCAACGAGCAGTACTTC.

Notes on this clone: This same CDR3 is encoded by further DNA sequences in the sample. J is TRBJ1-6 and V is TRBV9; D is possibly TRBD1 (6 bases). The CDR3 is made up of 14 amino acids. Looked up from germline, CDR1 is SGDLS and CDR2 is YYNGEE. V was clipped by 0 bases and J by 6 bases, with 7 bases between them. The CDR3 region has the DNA TGTGCCAGCAGCGTAGGGACAGCTAATTCACCCCTCCACTTT. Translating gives CASSVGTANSPLHF. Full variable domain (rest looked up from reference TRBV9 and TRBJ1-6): DSGVTQTPKHLITATGQRVTLRCSPRSGDLSVYWYQQSLDQGLQFLIQYYNGEERAKGNILERFSAQQFPDLHSELNLSSLELGDSALYFCASSVGTANSPLHFGNGTRLTVT.

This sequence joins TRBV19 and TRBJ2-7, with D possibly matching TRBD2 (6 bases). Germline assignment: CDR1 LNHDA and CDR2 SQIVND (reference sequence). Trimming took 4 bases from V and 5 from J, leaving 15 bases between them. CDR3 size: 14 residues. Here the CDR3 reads CASSRRREDNEQYF. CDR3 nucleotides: TGTGCCAGTAGTAGGCGGAGGGAAGACAACGAGCAGTACTTC. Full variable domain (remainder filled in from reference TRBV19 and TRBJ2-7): DGGITQSPKYLFRKEGQNVTLSCEQNLNHDAMYWYRQDPGQGLRLIYYSQIVNDFQKGDIAEGYSVSREKKESFPLTVTSAQKNPTAFYLCASSRRREDNEQYFGPGTRLTVT.

The CDR3 DNA reads TGTGCCAGCAGTCTCAACATGAACACTGAAGCTTTCTTT. Protein product: CASSLNMNTEAFF. V and J are TRBV6-5 and TRBJ1-1; D unclear. Germline CDR1 and CDR2: MNHEY and SVGAGI. The CDR3 consists of 13 residues. V was trimmed by 5 bases and J by 0 bases, leaving 7 bases between them.

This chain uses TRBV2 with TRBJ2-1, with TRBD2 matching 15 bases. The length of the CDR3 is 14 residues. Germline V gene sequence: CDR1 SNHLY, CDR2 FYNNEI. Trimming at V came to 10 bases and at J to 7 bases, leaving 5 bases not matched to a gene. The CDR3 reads CATGLAGGQNEQFF. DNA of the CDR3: TGTGCCACCGGACTAGCGGGGGGGCAAAATGAGCAGTTCTTC.

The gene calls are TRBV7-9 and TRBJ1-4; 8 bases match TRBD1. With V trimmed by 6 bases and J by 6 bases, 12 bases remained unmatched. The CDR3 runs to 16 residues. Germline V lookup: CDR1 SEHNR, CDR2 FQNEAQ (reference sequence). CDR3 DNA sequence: TGTGCCAGCAGTTTTCCCTCAGGGGGCCTTGATGAAAAACTGTTTTTT. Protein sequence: CASSFPSGGLDEKLFF.

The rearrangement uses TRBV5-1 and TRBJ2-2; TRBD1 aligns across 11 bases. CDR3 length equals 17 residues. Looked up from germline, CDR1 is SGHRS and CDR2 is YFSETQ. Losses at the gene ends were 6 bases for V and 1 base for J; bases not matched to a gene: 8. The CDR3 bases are TGCGCCAGCACTCGGACAGGGGGCCCTATGAACACCGGGGAGCTGTTTTTT. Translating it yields CASTRTGGPMNTGELFF. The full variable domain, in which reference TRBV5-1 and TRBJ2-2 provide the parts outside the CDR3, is KAGVTQTPRYLIKTRGQQVTLSCSPISGHRSVSWYQQTPGQGLQFLFEYFSETQRNKGNFPGRFSGRQFSNSRSEMNVSTLELGDSALYLCASTRTGGPMNTGELFFGEGSRLTVL.

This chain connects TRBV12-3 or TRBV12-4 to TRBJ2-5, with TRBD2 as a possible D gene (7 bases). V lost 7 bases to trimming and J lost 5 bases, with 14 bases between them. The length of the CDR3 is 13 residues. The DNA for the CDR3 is TGTGCCAGCACGTGGGGGGGCGGGGAGACCCAGTACTTC. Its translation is CASTWGGGETQYF.

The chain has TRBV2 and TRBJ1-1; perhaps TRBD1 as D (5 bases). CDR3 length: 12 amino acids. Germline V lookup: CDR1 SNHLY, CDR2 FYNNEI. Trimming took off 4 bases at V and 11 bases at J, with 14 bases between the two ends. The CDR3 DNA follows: TGTGCCAGCAGTGGGACCGGACGGGGGGCTTTCTTT. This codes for CASSGTGRGAFF.

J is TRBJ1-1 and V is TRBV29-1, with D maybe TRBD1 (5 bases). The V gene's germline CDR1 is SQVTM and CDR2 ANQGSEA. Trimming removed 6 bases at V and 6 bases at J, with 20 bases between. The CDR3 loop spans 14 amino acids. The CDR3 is CSVQTWGGLAEAFF. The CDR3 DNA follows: TGCAGCGTCCAAACGTGGGGGGGGTTGGCTGAAGCTTTCTTT. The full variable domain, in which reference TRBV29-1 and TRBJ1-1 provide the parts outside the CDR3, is SAVISQKPSRDICQRGTSLTIQCQVDSQVTMMFWYRQQPGQSLTLIATANQGSEATYESGFVIDKFPISRPNLTFSTLTVSNMSPEDSSIYLCSVQTWGGLAEAFFGQGTRLTVV.

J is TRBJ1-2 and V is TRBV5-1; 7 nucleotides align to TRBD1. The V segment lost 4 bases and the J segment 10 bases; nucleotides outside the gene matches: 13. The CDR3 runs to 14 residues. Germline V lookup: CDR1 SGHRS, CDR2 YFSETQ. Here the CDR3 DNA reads TGCGCCAGCAGCCTGTTCGACAGGGACTGGCACTACACCTTC. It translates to CASSLFDRDWHYTF. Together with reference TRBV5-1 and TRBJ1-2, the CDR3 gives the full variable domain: KAGVTQTPRYLIKTRGQQVTLSCSPISGHRSVSWYQQTPGQGLQFLFEYFSETQRNKGNFPGRFSGRQFSNSRSEMNVSTLELGDSALYLCASSLFDRDWHYTFGSGTRLTVV.